The 24 T cell receptor beta chains reported below all come from one sample, sequenced in a study of cytomegalovirus exposure and HLA in healthy donors (dated by TCRdb to about 2017). The library relied on the immunoSEQ multiplex PCR assay. For the multiplex PCR, a mixture combining 60 forward primers for TCR Vbeta segments and 13 reverse primers for TCR Jbeta segments was used. TCRdb mirrors the immuneACCESS table, restricted to in-frame sequences. Some clones are absent from its copies; in checked studies, under half trace to an unresolved V gene, and the reason for the others is unknown. The sample's own table lists over 100,000 clones. The ten largest clonotypes hold approximately 1.8% of the sample. The sample consisted of PBMCs. The source is a man younger than 35 in good health and CMV-seronegative.

V gene TRBV5-4 combines with J gene TRBJ2-1, with TRBD2 identical over 11 bases. The germline V gene encodes CDR1 SGHNT and CDR2 YYREEE (reference sequence). This CDR3 has 15 amino acids. Trimming took 2 bases from V and 4 from J; bases not matched to a gene: 2. The chain's CDR3 is CASSFSGGGYNEQFF. In DNA form, the CDR3 reads TGTGCCAGCAGCTTTAGCGGGGGGGGTTACAATGAGCAGTTCTTC.

The chain combines TRBV7-3 with TRBJ2-2; 9 nucleotides line up with TRBD1. After removal of 5 bases from V and 3 bases from J, the junction contained 4 bases not matched to a gene. In germline, CDR1 is SGHTA, CDR2 FQGTGA. The CDR3 is made up of 15 amino acids. In DNA, the CDR3 is TGTGCCAGCAGCCAACAGGGGGCGGACACCGGGGAGCTGTTTTTT. Residues: CASSQQGADTGELFF.

The chain is built from TRBV6-5 and TRBJ2-7; TRBD2 might be the D (6 bases). Per germline, CDR1 MNHEY and CDR2 SVGAGI. This CDR3 spans 13 amino acids. V lost 10 bases to trimming and J lost 7 bases, with 20 bases between them. Written as DNA, the CDR3 is TGTGCCACCACCCCCAGTTATCGGGGGGAGCAGTACTTC. Its protein product is CATTPSYRGEQYF.

V and J are TRBV19 and TRBJ2-7, with TRBD1 identical over 9 bases. The CDR3 covers 15 residues. Germline V lookup: CDR1 LNHDA, CDR2 SQIVND (reference sequence). V trimming: 6 bases; J trimming: 4 bases; junction bases outside the gene matches: 10. CDR3 protein: CASSTGTGTWYEQYF. In DNA, the CDR3 is TGTGCCAGTAGCACCGGGACAGGGACATGGTACGAGCAGTACTTC.

The chain links TRBV11-2 to TRBJ2-5, with TRBD1 as a possible D gene (5 bases). The J call may be incorrect, as the DNA end agrees better with TRBJ2-7. The CDR3 covers 14 residues. Germline V gene sequence: CDR1 SGHAT, CDR2 FQNNGV. For the CDR3, the DNA is TGTGCCAGCAGCTTAGGGACCACAGGAGTCGAGCAGTACTTC. Its protein product is CASSLGTTGVEQYF.

This chain links TRBV4-1 with TRBJ1-1, with 7 bases lining up with TRBD1. J was trimmed by 4 bases and V by 3 bases; bases with no gene match: 5. Germline values: CDR1 MGHRA, CDR2 YSYEKL. This CDR3 has 14 amino acids. The CDR3 region is CASSQGTVVTEAFF. Written as DNA, the CDR3 is TGCGCCAGCAGCCAGGGGACAGTTGTCACTGAAGCTTTCTTT.

The gene calls are TRBV21-1 and TRBJ2-7; the table's TRBD1 call for D was not verified on the DNA. TRBV21-1 represents a pseudogene. This CDR3 is 14 amino acids long. This CDR3 is CARFTGLSSYEQCF. As DNA, the CDR3 is TGTGCCAGATTTACAGGGTTAAGCTCCTACGAGCAGTGCTTC.

The chain has TRBV30 and TRBJ2-1; D is ambiguous. This CDR3 is 13 amino acids long. From germline, CDR1 is GTSNPN and CDR2 SVGIG (reference sequence). V lost 5 bases to trimming and J lost 9 bases, with 17 bases between them. The CDR3 spells CAWGASVLFEQFF. CDR3 DNA: TGTGCCTGGGGTGCCAGTGTTTTATTTGAGCAGTTCTTC.

CDR3 region: CASSPKGREDGYTF. The CDR3 DNA is TGTGCCAGCAGCCCCAAGGGGAGGGAAGATGGCTACACCTTC. The V call is TRBV7-3, the J call TRBJ1-2; perhaps TRBD1 as D (5 bases). The CDR3 is 14 residues long. V shed 5 bases and J shed 6 bases, with 16 bases lying between them. Germline CDR1 and CDR2: SGHTA and FQGTGA. The full variable domain, its missing parts supplied by reference TRBV7-3 and TRBJ1-2, is GAGVSQTPSNKVTEKGKYVELRCDPISGHTALYWYRQSLGQGPEFLIYFQGTGAADDSGLPNDRFFAVRPEGSVSTLKIQRTERGDSAVYLCASSPKGREDGYTFGSGTRLTVV.

The chain combines TRBV5-4 with TRBJ2-3; 9 bases line up with TRBD2. Germline CDR1 and CDR2: SGHNT and YYREEE (reference sequence). The CDR3 loop spans 15 amino acids. V shed 6 bases, J shed 4 bases, and the junction held 9 bases outside the gene matches. The CDR3 spells CASIPLGLASDTQYF. The CDR3 region has the DNA TGTGCCAGCATCCCCTTGGGACTAGCTTCAGATACGCAGTATTTT. Looking up the rest from reference TRBV5-4 and TRBJ2-3 gives the full variable domain: ETGVTQSPTHLIKTRGQQVTLRCSSQSGHNTVSWYQQALGQGPQFIFQYYREEENGRGNFPPRFSGLQFPNYSSELNVNALELDDSALYLCASIPLGLASDTQYFGPGTRLTVL.

The CDR3 reads CASSLTGPNYGYTF. The DNA for the CDR3 is TGTGCCAGCAGCTTGACAGGGCCTAACTATGGCTACACCTTC. The chain employs TRBV5-4 and TRBJ1-2; tentative D call: TRBD1 (6 bases). With 1 base removed from V and 0 bases from J, the gap between germline ends came to 7 bases. Germline CDR1 is SGHNT and CDR2 is YYREEE (reference sequence). The CDR3 runs to 14 residues.

Notes on this clone: The junction departs from germline at one end; a sequencing error may be responsible. This rearrangement joins TRBV18 to TRBJ2-1, with D possibly being TRBD2 (6 bases). The CDR3 runs 14 residues. Per the germline V gene, CDR1 is KGHSH and CDR2 is LQKENI. The CDR3 DNA sequence: TGTGCCAGCTCCCCAATCCGGGAGTCCAATGGGCAGTTCTTC. This encodes CASSPIRESNGQFF.

The V call is TRBV5-1, the J call TRBJ1-2; 7 bases are shared with TRBD1. In germline, CDR1 is SGHRS, CDR2 YFSETQ. The V gene end was trimmed by 3 bases and the J gene end by 4 bases; junction bases not matched to a gene: 9. The CDR3 runs to 15 residues. CDR3 nucleotide sequence: TGCGCCAGCAGCTCACTGGGACAGATCTCCTATGGCTACACCTTC. It is translated as CASSSLGQISYGYTF.

V usage is TRBV2 and J usage is TRBJ1-2; D is uncertain. This CDR3 spans 12 amino acids. Germline CDR1 reads SNHLY; CDR2 reads FYNNEI. The germline V and J ends were trimmed by 4 bases and 5 bases, with 8 bases remaining between them. The CDR3 here is CASSAGVYGYTF. The CDR3 coding sequence is TGTGCCAGCAGTGCGGGAGTTTATGGCTACACCTTC.

The chain is built from TRBV10-3 and TRBJ1-5; TRBD1 might be the D (6 bases). The germline V gene has CDR1 ENHRY and CDR2 SYGVKD. V was clipped by 0 bases and J by 6 bases, with 6 bases between them. The CDR3 is 13 amino acids. CDR3 nucleotide sequence: TGTGCCATCAGTGAGTCGACAGGTCAGCCCCAGCATTTT. It encodes CAISESTGQPQHF.

V and J are TRBV7-3 and TRBJ2-3, with TRBD1 matching over 9 bases. CDR3 length: 15 amino acids. The V segment lost 6 bases and the J segment 9 bases; nucleotides outside the gene matches: 13. CDR1 is SGHTA and CDR2 is FQGTGA in the germline V gene. The CDR3 reads CASSSVPGQGMTQYF. The CDR3 DNA follows: TGTGCCAGCAGTTCGGTCCCGGGACAGGGAATGACGCAGTATTTT.

The chain has TRBV5-1 and TRBJ2-3, with D perhaps TRBD1 (5 bases). CDR1 is SGHRS and CDR2 is YFSETQ in the germline V gene. The CDR3 has 16 residues. V was pared by 3 bases and J by 3 bases, with 17 bases between. In DNA, the CDR3 is TGCGCCAGCAGCTACAACTCCAGGGTAGGGACAGATACGCAGTATTTT. It encodes CASSYNSRVGTDTQYF.

The chain recombines TRBV29-1 with TRBJ2-2; D is undetermined. Germline CDR1 SQVTM, CDR2 ANQGSEA. V was trimmed by 3 bases and J by 0 bases, leaving 5 bases between them. The length of the CDR3 is 13 residues. CDR3 DNA sequence: TGCAGCGTTGACGGGTCGAACACCGGGGAGCTGTTTTTT. Protein sequence: CSVDGSNTGELFF.

The chain combines TRBV10-3 with TRBJ2-7; tentative D call: TRBD1 (5 bases). V was clipped by 2 bases and J by 5 bases, with 10 bases between them. The length of the CDR3 is 13 residues. Germline loops: CDR1 ENHRY, CDR2 SYGVKD. The CDR3 region is CAISEGAWDEQYF. DNA for the CDR3: TGTGCCATCAGTGAGGGGGCCTGGGACGAGCAGTACTTC.

This chain uses TRBV15 with TRBJ1-6; D unresolved. The CDR3 consists of 17 residues. CDR1 LNHNV and CDR2 YYDKDF come from the germline V gene (reference sequence). Deletions cut 0 bases from V and 7 bases from J, with 16 bases between. In nucleotides, the CDR3 is TGTGCCACCAGCAGAGAGGGGTTTGAGGGCCTAAATTCACCCCTCCACTTT. This translates into CATSREGFEGLNSPLHF.

The chain carries TRBV4-3 and TRBJ1-1; a weak D match, TRBD1 (5 bases). V lost 0 bases to trimming and J lost 5 bases, with 13 bases between them. There are 15 residues in the CDR3. Germline loops: CDR1 LGHNA, CDR2 YSLEER. The DNA of the CDR3 is TGCGCCAGCAGCCAAGAAGAGGGACTCCTGACTGAAGCTTTCTTT. This codes for CASSQEEGLLTEAFF.

The DNA for the CDR3 is TGCGCCAGCAGCCATGGGGAGTCCACCGGGGAGCTGTTTTTT. Its translation is CASSHGESTGELFF. The chain has TRBV4-1 and TRBJ2-2; D is perhaps TRBD2 (5 bases). The CDR3 covers 14 residues. Germline CDR1 and CDR2: MGHRA and YSYEKL. Deletions cut 3 bases from V and 4 bases from J, with 9 bases between.

The chain carries TRBV11-1 and TRBJ2-1; 11 positions agree with TRBD2. Looked up from germline, CDR1 is SGHAT and CDR2 is FQDESV (reference sequence). The V and J ends lost 5 bases and 4 bases, in that order; junction bases with no gene match: 7. The CDR3 sequence is 16 residues long. CDR3 nucleotides: TGTGCCAGCAGCCGACTAGCGGGGACCCTTTACAATGAGCAGTTCTTC. Its protein product is CASSRLAGTLYNEQFF.

This chain links TRBV7-6 with TRBJ1-1; the D gene is possibly TRBD1 (5 bases). The V gene lost 3 bases and the J gene lost 4 bases, with 12 bases spanning the gap. The CDR3 runs to 14 residues. The V gene's germline CDR1 is SGHVS and CDR2 FNYEAQ. The CDR3 nucleotides read TGTGCCAGCAGCTTGGGGCTGGGTGTCACTGAAGCTTTCTTT. Amino acids: CASSLGLGVTEAFF.